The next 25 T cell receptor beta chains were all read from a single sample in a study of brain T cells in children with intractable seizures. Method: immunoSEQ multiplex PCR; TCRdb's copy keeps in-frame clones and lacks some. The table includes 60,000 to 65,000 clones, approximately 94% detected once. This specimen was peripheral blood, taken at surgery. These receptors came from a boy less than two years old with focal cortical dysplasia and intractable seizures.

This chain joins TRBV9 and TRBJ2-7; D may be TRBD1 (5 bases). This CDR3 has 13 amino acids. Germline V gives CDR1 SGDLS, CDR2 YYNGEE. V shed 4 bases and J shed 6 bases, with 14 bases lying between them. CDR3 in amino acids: CASSTYTGSEQYF. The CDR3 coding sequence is TGTGCCAGCAGCACCTACACAGGTTCCGAGCAGTACTTC.

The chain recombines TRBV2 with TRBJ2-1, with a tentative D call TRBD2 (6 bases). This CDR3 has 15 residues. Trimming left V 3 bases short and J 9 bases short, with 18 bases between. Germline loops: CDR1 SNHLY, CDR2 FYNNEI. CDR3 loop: CASSDLAEGYVEQFF. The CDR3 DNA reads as TGTGCCAGCAGTGACTTAGCGGAAGGTTATGTTGAGCAGTTCTTC.

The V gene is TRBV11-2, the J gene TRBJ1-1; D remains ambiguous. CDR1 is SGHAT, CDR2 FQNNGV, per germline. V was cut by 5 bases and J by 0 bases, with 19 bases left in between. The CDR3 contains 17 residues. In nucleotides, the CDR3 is TGTGCCAGCAGCCCCCTGGGTCAGGTGGCAATGAACACTGAAGCTTTCTTT. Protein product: CASSPLGQVAMNTEAFF.

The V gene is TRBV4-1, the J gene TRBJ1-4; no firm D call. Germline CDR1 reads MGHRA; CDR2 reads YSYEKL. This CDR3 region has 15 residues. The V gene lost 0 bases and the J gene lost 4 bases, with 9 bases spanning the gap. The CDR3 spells CASSQDRVFNEKLFF. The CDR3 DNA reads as TGCGCCAGCAGCCAAGATAGGGTCTTTAATGAAAAACTGTTTTTT.

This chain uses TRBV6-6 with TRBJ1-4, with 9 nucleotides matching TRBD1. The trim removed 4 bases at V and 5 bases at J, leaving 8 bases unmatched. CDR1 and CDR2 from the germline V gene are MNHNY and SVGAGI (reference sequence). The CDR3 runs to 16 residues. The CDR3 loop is CASSSQGAQLNEKLFF. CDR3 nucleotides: TGTGCCAGCAGTTCACAGGGGGCCCAACTAAATGAAAAACTGTTTTTT.

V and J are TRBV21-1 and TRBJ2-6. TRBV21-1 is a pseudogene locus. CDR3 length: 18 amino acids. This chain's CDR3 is CASSKVAIRDSGANVLTF. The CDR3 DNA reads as TGTGCCAGCAGCAAAGTGGCAATTAGGGACTCTGGGGCCAACGTCCTGACTTTC.

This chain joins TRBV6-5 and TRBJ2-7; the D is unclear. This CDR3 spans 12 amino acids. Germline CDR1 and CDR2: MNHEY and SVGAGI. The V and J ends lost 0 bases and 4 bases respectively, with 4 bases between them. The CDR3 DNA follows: TGTGCCAGCAGTTACTCGAGGTACGAGCAGTACTTC. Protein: CASSYSRYEQYF.

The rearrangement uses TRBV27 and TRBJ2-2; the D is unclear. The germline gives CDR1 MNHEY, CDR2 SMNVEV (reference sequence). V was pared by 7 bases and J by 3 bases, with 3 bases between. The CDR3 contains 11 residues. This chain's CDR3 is CASTDTGELFF. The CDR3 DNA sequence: TGTGCCAGCACTGACACCGGGGAGCTGTTTTTT.

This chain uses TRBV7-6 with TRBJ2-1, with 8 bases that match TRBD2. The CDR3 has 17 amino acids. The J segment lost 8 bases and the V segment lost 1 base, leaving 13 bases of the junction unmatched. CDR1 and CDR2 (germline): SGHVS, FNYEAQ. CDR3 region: CASSLVGLAGNVYEQFF. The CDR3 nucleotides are TGTGCCAGCAGCTTAGTAGGGTTAGCGGGAAATGTCTATGAGCAGTTCTTC.

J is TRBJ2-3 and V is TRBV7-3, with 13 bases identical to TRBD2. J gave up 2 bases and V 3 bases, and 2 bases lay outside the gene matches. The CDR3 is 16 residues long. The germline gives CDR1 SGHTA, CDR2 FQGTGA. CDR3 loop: CASSLGLAGTTDTQYF. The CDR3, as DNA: TGTGCCAGCAGCTTGGGACTAGCGGGAACCACAGATACGCAGTATTTT.

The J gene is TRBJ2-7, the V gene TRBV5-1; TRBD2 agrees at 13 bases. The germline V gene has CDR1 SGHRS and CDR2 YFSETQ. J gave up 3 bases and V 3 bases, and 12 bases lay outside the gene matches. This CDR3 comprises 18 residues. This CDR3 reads CASSSGTSGTYRYYEQYF. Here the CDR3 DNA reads TGCGCCAGCAGCTCCGGGACTAGCGGGACTTACCGTTACTACGAGCAGTACTTC. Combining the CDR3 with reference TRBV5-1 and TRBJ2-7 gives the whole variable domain KAGVTQTPRYLIKTRGQQVTLSCSPISGHRSVSWYQQTPGQGLQFLFEYFSETQRNKGNFPGRFSGRQFSNSRSEMNVSTLELGDSALYLCASSSGTSGTYRYYEQYFGPGTRLTVT.

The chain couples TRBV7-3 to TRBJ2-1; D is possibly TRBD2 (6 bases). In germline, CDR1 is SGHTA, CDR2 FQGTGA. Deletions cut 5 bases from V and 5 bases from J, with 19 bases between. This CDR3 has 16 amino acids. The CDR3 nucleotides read TGTGCCAGCAGCCCGCATTTTCAGCGGGCCAACAATGAGCAGTTCTTC. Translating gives CASSPHFQRANNEQFF.

In DNA, the CDR3 is TGTGCCAGCAGCTCAGCCCGGGATACGCAGTATTTT. Its protein is CASSSARDTQYF. The chain links TRBV7-2 to TRBJ2-3; D remains ambiguous. The CDR3 extends over 12 amino acids. V lost 4 bases and J lost 6, with 8 bases in between. Germline CDR1 and CDR2: SGHTA and FQGNSA. Full variable domain (remainder filled in from reference TRBV7-2 and TRBJ2-3): GAGVSQSPSNKVTEKGKDVELRCDPISGHTALYWYRQSLGQGLEFLIYFQGNSAPDKSGLPSDRFSAERTGGSVSTLTIQRTQQEDSAVYLCASSSARDTQYFGPGTRLTVL.

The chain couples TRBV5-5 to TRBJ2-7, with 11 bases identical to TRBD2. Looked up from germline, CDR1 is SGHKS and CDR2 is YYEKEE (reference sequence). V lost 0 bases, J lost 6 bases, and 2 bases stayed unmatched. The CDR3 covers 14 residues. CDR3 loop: CASSLVLAGVEQYF. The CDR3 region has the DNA TGTGCCAGCAGCTTGGTACTAGCGGGAGTCGAGCAGTACTTC.

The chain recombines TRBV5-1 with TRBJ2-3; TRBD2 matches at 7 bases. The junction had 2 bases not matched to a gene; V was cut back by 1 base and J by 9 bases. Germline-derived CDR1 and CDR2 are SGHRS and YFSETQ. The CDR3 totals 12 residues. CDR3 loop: CASSLTSETQYF. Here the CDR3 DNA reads TGCGCCAGCAGCTTGACTAGCGAGACGCAGTATTTT.

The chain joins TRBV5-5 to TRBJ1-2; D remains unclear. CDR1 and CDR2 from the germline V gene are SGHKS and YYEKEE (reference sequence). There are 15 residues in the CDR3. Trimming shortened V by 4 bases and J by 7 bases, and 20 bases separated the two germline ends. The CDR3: CASSPPVGPASGYTF. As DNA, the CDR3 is TGTGCCAGCAGCCCTCCTGTAGGACCAGCATCTGGCTACACCTTC.

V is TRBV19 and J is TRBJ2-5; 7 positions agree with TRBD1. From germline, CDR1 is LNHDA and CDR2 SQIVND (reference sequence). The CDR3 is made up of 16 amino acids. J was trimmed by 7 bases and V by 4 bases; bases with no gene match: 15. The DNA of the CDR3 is TGTGCCAGTAGTACAGCGACAGGGAGAGGGGCCGGGACCCAGTACTTC. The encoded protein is CASSTATGRGAGTQYF.

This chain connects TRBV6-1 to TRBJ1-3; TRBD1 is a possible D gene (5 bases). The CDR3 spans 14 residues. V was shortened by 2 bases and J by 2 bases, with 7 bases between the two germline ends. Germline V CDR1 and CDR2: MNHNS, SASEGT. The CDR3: CASSEPGAGNTIYF. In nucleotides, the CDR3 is TGTGCCAGCAGTGAACCGGGGGCTGGAAACACCATATATTTT.

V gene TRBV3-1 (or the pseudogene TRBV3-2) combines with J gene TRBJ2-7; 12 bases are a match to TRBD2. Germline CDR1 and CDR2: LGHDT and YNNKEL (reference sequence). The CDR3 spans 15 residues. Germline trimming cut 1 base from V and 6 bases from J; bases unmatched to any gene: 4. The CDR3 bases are TGTGCCAGCAGCCAAGGACTAGCGGGAGTGTTCGAGCAGTACTTC. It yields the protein CASSQGLAGVFEQYF.

The CDR3, as DNA: TGCGCCAGCCGCCTAAGTGGCGGGGGGTTTGACATTCAGTACTTC. Its translation is CASRLSGGGFDIQYF. This chain connects TRBV5-1 to TRBJ2-4; 8 bases match TRBD2. The CDR3 totals 15 residues. The trim removed 7 bases at V and 8 bases at J, leaving 14 bases unmatched. Germline V gene data show CDR1 as SGHRS and CDR2 as YFSETQ.

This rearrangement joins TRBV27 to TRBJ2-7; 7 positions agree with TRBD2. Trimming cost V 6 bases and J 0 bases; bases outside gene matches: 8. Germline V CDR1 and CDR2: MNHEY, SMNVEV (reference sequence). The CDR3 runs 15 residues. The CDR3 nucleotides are TGTGCCAGCAGGCGGAGCGGGATCAGCTCCTACGAGCAGTACTTC. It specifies CASRRSGISSYEQYF.

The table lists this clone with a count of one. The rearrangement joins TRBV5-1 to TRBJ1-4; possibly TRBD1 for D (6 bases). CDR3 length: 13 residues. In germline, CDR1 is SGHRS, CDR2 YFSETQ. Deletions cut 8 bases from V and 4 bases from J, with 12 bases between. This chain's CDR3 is CASRTVINEKLFF. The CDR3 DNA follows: TGCGCCAGTCGGACAGTAATTAATGAAAAACTGTTTTTT. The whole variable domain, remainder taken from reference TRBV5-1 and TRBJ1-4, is KAGVTQTPRYLIKTRGQQVTLSCSPISGHRSVSWYQQTPGQGLQFLFEYFSETQRNKGNFPGRFSGRQFSNSRSEMNVSTLELGDSALYLCASRTVINEKLFFGSGTQLSVL.

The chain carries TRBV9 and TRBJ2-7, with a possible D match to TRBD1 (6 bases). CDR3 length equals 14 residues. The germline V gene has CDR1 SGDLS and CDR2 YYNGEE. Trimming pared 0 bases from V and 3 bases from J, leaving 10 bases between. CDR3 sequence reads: CASSVGDNNYEQYF. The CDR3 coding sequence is TGTGCCAGCAGCGTAGGGGACAACAACTACGAGCAGTACTTC.

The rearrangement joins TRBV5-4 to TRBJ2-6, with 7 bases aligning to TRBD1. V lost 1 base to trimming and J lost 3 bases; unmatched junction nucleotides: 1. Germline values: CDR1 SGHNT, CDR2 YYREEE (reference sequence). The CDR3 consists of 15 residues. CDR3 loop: CASSLNRGGANVLTF. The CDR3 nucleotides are TGTGCCAGCAGCTTGAACAGGGGTGGGGCCAACGTCCTGACTTTC.

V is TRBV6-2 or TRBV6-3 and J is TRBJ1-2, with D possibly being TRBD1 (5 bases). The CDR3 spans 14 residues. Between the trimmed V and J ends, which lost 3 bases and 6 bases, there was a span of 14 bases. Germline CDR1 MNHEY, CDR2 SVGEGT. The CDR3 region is CASSYSRGLDGYTF. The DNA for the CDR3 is TGTGCCAGCAGTTATTCGAGGGGTCTTGATGGCTACACCTTC.